This T cell receptor (beta chain) stems from a study of T cells in Graves' hyperthyroidism and ophthalmopathy. The source material, RNA transcripts, was used to amplify TCR beta CDR3 regions. HTBI primers were used for first-round RT-PCR of the TCR CDR3. TCRdb reanalysed the multiplex PCR reads using MiXCR and keeps one entry per CDR3 protein. The sample shows approximately 560,000 distinct CDR3 sequences, around 42% of them seen only once. V lost 2 bases, J lost 0 bases, and 11 bases lay in between. The CDR3 sequence is 16 residues long. CDR1 MDHEN and CDR2 SYDVKM come from the germline V gene. The sequencing sample was made of peripheral blood or thyroid tissue (not recorded which). This TCR was sampled from a woman between 18 and 29 years old with Graves' hyperthyroidism. This chain uses TRBV28 with TRBJ1-5; D perhaps matches TRBD1 (5 bases). The CDR3 coding sequence is TGTGCCAGCAGTTTAGGGGCAGCCGATAGCAATCAGCCCCAGCATTTT. Translating gives CASSLGAADSNQPQHF. Full variable domain (rest looked up from reference TRBV28 and TRBJ1-5): DVKVTQSSRYLVKRTGEKVFLECVQDMDHENMFWYRQDPGLGLRLIYFSYDVKMKEKGDIPEGYSVSREKKERFSLILESASTNQTSMYLCASSLGAADSNQPQHFGDGTRLSIL.